This TCR beta chain was documented in a study of cytomegalovirus exposure and HLA in healthy donors. Points from the study as a whole: In a later analysis, across HLA loci, associated TCR counts were highest for DRB1, lowest for HLA-C. Later genetic work tied a missense DCLRE1C variant to beta-chain V and J trimming.

As to this clone: Its antigen is as yet unknown.

This CDR3 spans 16 amino acids. Deletions cut 4 bases from V and 6 bases from J, with 21 bases between. The germline gives CDR1 SGHDN, CDR2 FVKESK. PCR was performed using 60 Vbeta and 13 Jbeta primers. Profiling relied on immunoSEQ multiplex PCR, and the TCRdb table lists in-frame clones only, not all of them. In the table there are roughly 120,000 clones, over 60% of which are singletons. V gene TRBV14 combines with J gene TRBJ2-5; D may be TRBD1 (5 bases). Sequenced material: PBMCs. The TCR originated in a man between 25 and 39 years old in good health and CMV-seropositive. The CDR3 nucleotides read TGTGCCAGCAGCCTAAGGGGCATCTCAGGGTGGCAGACCCAGTACTTC. This translates into CASSLRGISGWQTQYF.